Below are 26 T cell receptor beta chains sequenced from a single sample in a study of T-cell memory formation after mild COVID-19. TCRdb called the 5' RACE reads again in MiXCR, with one record for every CDR3 protein. The data contain approximately 89,000 distinct CDR3 sequences, more than 20% of them singletons. The sequenced sample consisted of PBMCs or a T cell subset sorted from them (not recorded which). The receptors were gathered from a man in his late teens or twenties who had mild COVID-19 (a few samples of this study predate the infection). Cell type and time point are not known.

The chain couples TRBV14 to TRBJ2-1, with 8 bases identical to TRBD1. Germline assignment: CDR1 SGHDN and CDR2 FVKESK. The junction had 7 bases not matched to a gene; V was cut back by 3 bases and J by 6 bases. The CDR3 has 15 amino acids. The CDR3 nucleotides are TGTGCCAGCAGCCAGGGTTTCACAGGGGGCAATGAGCAGTTCTTC. It yields the protein CASSQGFTGGNEQFF. The variable domain in full, completed from reference TRBV14 and TRBJ2-1, reads EAGVTQFPSHSVIEKGQTVTLRCDPISGHDNLYWYRRVMGKEIKFLLHFVKESKQDESGMPNNRFLAERTGGTYSTLKVQPAELEDSGVYFCASSQGFTGGNEQFFGPGTRLTVL.

This clonotype came up a few times. The gene calls are TRBV3-1 and TRBJ2-1; possibly TRBD1 or TRBD2 for D (5 bases each). CDR1 and CDR2 from the germline V gene are LGHDT and YNNKEL (reference sequence). The CDR3 runs to 15 residues. The ends were cut back, 4 bases at V and 6 bases at J, with 16 bases in the middle. CDR3 sequence reads: CASSPTTGHGNEQFF. CDR3 DNA: TGTGCCAGCAGCCCTACAACGGGGCACGGCAATGAGCAGTTCTTC.

The rearrangement joins TRBV6-5 to TRBJ1-2; D is undetermined. Germline V CDR1 and CDR2: MNHEY, SVGAGI. The CDR3 is made up of 13 amino acids. Trimming took 6 bases from V and 6 from J, leaving 14 bases between them. The CDR3 coding sequence is TGTGCCAGCAGACCCGGACTGGCGGATGGCTACACCTTC. The encoded protein is CASRPGLADGYTF.

This chain uses TRBV28 with TRBJ2-2; tentatively, D is TRBD1 or TRBD2 (5 bases each). Germline V gene lookup returns CDR1 MDHEN and CDR2 SYDVKM. Trimming shortened V by 3 bases and J by 4 bases, and 12 bases separated the two germline ends. This CDR3 is 15 amino acids long. The CDR3 sequence: CASSFRGWSTGELFF. DNA for the CDR3: TGTGCCAGCAGTTTTCGGGGCTGGAGCACCGGGGAGCTGTTTTTT. Based on the CDR3 plus reference TRBV28 and TRBJ2-2, the full variable domain is DVKVTQSSRYLVKRTGEKVFLECVQDMDHENMFWYRQDPGLGLRLIYFSYDVKMKEKGDIPEGYSVSREKKERFSLILESASTNQTSMYLCASSFRGWSTGELFFGEGSRLTVL.

This chain joins TRBV30 and TRBJ2-3; either TRBD1 or TRBD2 may fit D (5 bases each). The CDR3 runs to 15 residues. Germline loops: CDR1 GTSNPN, CDR2 SVGIG (reference sequence). Trimming pared 2 bases from V and 3 bases from J, leaving 15 bases between. DNA of the CDR3: TGTGCCTGGAGTAGGGGAGTGGCACGGACAGATACGCAGTATTTT. Its translation: CAWSRGVARTDTQYF.

Only a few counts were recorded for this clonotype. The CDR3 nucleotides read TGTGCCAGTAGTAAACTGACAGGGGAGCAGACCCAGTACTTC. It translates to CASSKLTGEQTQYF. This chain links TRBV19 with TRBJ2-5, with 8 bases that match TRBD1. Germline CDR1 LNHDA, CDR2 SQIVND (reference sequence). V lost 4 bases, J lost 6 bases, and 7 bases stayed unmatched. This CDR3 has 14 amino acids.

The chain carries TRBV10-3 and TRBJ2-7; 7 bases line up with TRBD1. CDR1 ENHRY and CDR2 SYGVKD come from the germline V gene. The ends lost 10 bases at V and 5 bases at J; junction bases unmatched: 8. This CDR3 spans 12 amino acids. Written as DNA, the CDR3 is TGTGCCACGACAGGGAGTCCAGACGAGCAGTACTTC. Its translation is CATTGSPDEQYF.

The genes are TRBV7-9 and TRBJ2-1, with D hard to call. Germline CDR1 and CDR2: SEHNR and FQNEAQ (reference sequence). The V end lost 0 bases, the J end lost 9 bases, and 12 bases lay between the germline ends. The CDR3 totals 14 residues. This CDR3 is CASSLARVGLEQFF. CDR3 DNA sequence: TGTGCCAGCAGCTTAGCTCGGGTGGGTCTTGAGCAGTTCTTC. The whole variable domain, filled in from reference TRBV7-9 and TRBJ2-1, reads DTGVSQNPRHKITKRGQNVTFRCDPISEHNRLYWYRQTLGQGPEFLTYFQNEAQLEKSRLLSDRFSAERPKGSFSTLEIQRTEQGDSAMYLCASSLARVGLEQFFGPGTRLTVL.

The gene calls are TRBV12-5 and TRBJ1-3, with 9 bases fitting TRBD1. Germline trimming cut 3 bases from V and 1 base from J; bases unmatched to any gene: 4. CDR3 length: 16 amino acids. From germline, CDR1 is LGHNT and CDR2 FRNRAP. The CDR3 is CASGLLQGASGNTIYF. The CDR3 DNA follows: TGTGCTAGTGGTTTACTACAGGGGGCGTCTGGAAACACCATATATTTT.

The CDR3 DNA reads as TGTGCCAGCAGCTCGACAGGGAGTAATGAAAAACTGTTTTTT. It translates to CASSSTGSNEKLFF. V usage is TRBV7-9 and J usage is TRBJ1-4; TRBD1 aligns across 7 bases. The V gene end was trimmed by 4 bases and the J gene end by 4 bases; junction bases not matched to a gene: 3. CDR1 is SEHNR and CDR2 is FQNEAQ in the germline V gene (reference sequence). CDR3 size: 14 residues.

The chain couples TRBV6-6 to TRBJ2-5, with 9 bases matching TRBD2. V dropped 7 bases and J dropped 7; count of bases not matched to a gene: 16. Germline V gene lookup returns CDR1 MNHNY and CDR2 SVGAGI (reference sequence). CDR3 size: 16 residues. CDR3 loop: CASTDPRLAERGTQYF. The DNA for the CDR3 is TGTGCCAGCACCGACCCCCGACTAGCGGAGAGAGGGACCCAGTACTTC.

V and J are TRBV14 and TRBJ2-1, with 7 bases identical to TRBD2. The V gene's germline CDR1 is SGHDN and CDR2 FVKESK. Losses at the gene ends were 3 bases for V and 4 bases for J; bases not matched to a gene: 9. The CDR3 has 16 residues. CDR3 residues: CASSHIAGTTYNEQFF. The CDR3 DNA reads TGTGCCAGCAGCCACATCGCCGGGACTACATACAATGAGCAGTTCTTC.

The V gene is TRBV27, the J gene TRBJ1-2; the D gene is possibly TRBD1 (5 bases). Per the germline V gene, CDR1 is MNHEY and CDR2 is SMNVEV (reference sequence). The CDR3 covers 14 residues. Trimming took off 4 bases at V and 10 bases at J, with 19 bases between the two ends. CDR3 amino acids: CASSSGTPGFIYTF. The CDR3 DNA is TGTGCCAGCAGTTCGGGGACGCCCGGGTTTATCTACACCTTC.

This rearrangement joins TRBV7-6 to TRBJ1-2, with 7 nucleotides matching TRBD1. The CDR3 spans 12 residues. V lost 5 bases and J lost 7; bases outside the gene matches: 4. Looked up from germline, CDR1 is SGHVS and CDR2 is FNYEAQ. CDR3 DNA sequence: TGTGCCAGCAGCCTGACAGGGATTGGCTACACCTTC. Translating it yields CASSLTGIGYTF. The whole variable domain, remainder taken from reference TRBV7-6 and TRBJ1-2, is GAGVSQSPRYKVTKRGQDVALRCDPISGHVSLYWYRQALGQGPEFLTYFNYEAQQDKSGLPNDRFSAERPEGSISTLTIQRTEQRDSAMYRCASSLTGIGYTFGSGTRLTVV.

The chain links TRBV4-3 to TRBJ2-1, with unresolved D. Germline V gene sequence: CDR1 LGHNA, CDR2 YSLEER. CDR3 length equals 13 residues. Trimming cost V 5 bases and J 8 bases, with 13 bases left between them. As DNA, the CDR3 is TGCGCCAGCAGCGAGATATTCCAGGATGAGCAGTTCTTC. Protein: CASSEIFQDEQFF.

On this clonotype itself: A junction boundary mismatches the germline segment, possibly from a read error. The V call is TRBV12-3 or TRBV12-4, the J call TRBJ2-2, with a weak D call TRBD2 (5 bases). The CDR3 consists of 11 residues. The CDR3: CASTVTGELYF. CDR3 nucleotide sequence: TGTGCCAGCACTGTCACCGGGGAGCTGTATTTT.

The chain recombines TRBV7-9 with TRBJ2-5; D is perhaps TRBD2 (6 bases). Germline V gives CDR1 SEHNR, CDR2 FQNEAQ (reference sequence). The V end was cut by 4 bases, the J end by 4 bases, with 16 bases between. CDR3 length: 15 amino acids. The DNA for the CDR3 is TGTGCCAGCAGCTACGGCTGGGGGGTTCTAGAGACCCAGTACTTC. Translating it yields CASSYGWGVLETQYF. Based on the CDR3 plus reference TRBV7-9 and TRBJ2-5, the full variable domain is DTGVSQNPRHKITKRGQNVTFRCDPISEHNRLYWYRQTLGQGPEFLTYFQNEAQLEKSRLLSDRFSAERPKGSFSTLEIQRTEQGDSAMYLCASSYGWGVLETQYFGPGTRLLVL.

This sequence joins TRBV29-1 and TRBJ1-5, with TRBD1 matching over 8 bases. CDR1 is SQVTM and CDR2 is ANQGSEA in the germline V gene. The CDR3 has 16 amino acids. V trimming: 6 bases; J trimming: 4 bases; junction bases outside the gene matches: 14. The CDR3 sequence is CSVAETGGVFNQPQHF. CDR3 nucleotides: TGCAGCGTCGCCGAAACAGGGGGGGTTTTTAATCAGCCCCAGCATTTT.

In this sample, this clonotype turned up a few times. This sequence joins TRBV7-9 and TRBJ2-3; 10 nucleotides line up with TRBD1. The V gene's germline CDR1 is SEHNR and CDR2 FQNEAQ (reference sequence). The CDR3 has 16 amino acids. Trimming took 6 bases from V and 7 from J; bases not matched to a gene: 13. The CDR3 loop is CASRWTPGQGRYTQYF. The CDR3 coding sequence is TGTGCCAGCAGATGGACACCGGGACAGGGGAGGTATACGCAGTATTTT.

V is TRBV7-9 and J is TRBJ1-2, with D uncertain. The length of the CDR3 is 15 residues. V gave up 3 bases and J gave up 1 base, with 12 bases separating them. The germline CDR1 and CDR2 sequences are SEHNR and FQNEAQ (reference sequence). The CDR3 coding sequence is TGTGCCAGCAGCTTCCCGGACGGACTTAACTATGGCTACACCTTC. This encodes CASSFPDGLNYGYTF.

This clonotype was counted only a few times. V gene TRBV6-1 combines with J gene TRBJ1-6, with D possibly TRBD1 on 5 matching bases. Trimming removed 3 bases from V and 5 bases from J, with 8 bases in between. The CDR3 runs to 14 residues. The germline V gene encodes CDR1 MNHNS and CDR2 SASEGT. The CDR3, as DNA: TGTGCCAGCAGTGAGTGGGGGGATAATTCACCCCTCCACTTT. The encoded protein is CASSEWGDNSPLHF.

The chain carries TRBV13 and TRBJ2-5, with a possible D match to TRBD1 (5 bases). The CDR3 loop spans 14 amino acids. V lost 5 bases and J lost 5, with 15 bases in between. CDR1 is PRHDT, CDR2 FYEKMQ, per germline (reference sequence). CDR3 amino acids: CASSPTQGSETQYF. The CDR3 DNA reads TGTGCCAGCAGCCCAACCCAGGGTTCGGAGACCCAGTACTTC.

The V and J genes are TRBV7-6 and TRBJ1-5; D unclear. CDR3 length: 14 amino acids. V gave up 5 bases and J gave up 6 bases, with 14 bases separating them. Germline-derived CDR1 and CDR2 are SGHVS and FNYEAQ. For the CDR3, the DNA is TGTGCCAGCAGCCCGGGCACCAAAGGTCAGCCCCAGCATTTT. It is translated as CASSPGTKGQPQHF.

Ten or more counts support this clonotype. V and J are TRBV20-1 and TRBJ2-1, with unresolved D. Per germline, CDR1 DFQATT and CDR2 SNEGSKA (reference sequence). Between the trimmed V and J ends, which lost 0 bases and 4 bases, there was a span of 7 bases. The CDR3 is 13 amino acids. The CDR3 nucleotides are TGCAGTGCTAGAGATCACACTTACAATGAGCAGTTCTTC. Translated, it gives CSARDHTYNEQFF.

The chain uses TRBV9 and TRBJ2-4, with 7 bases lining up with TRBD1. The junction had 7 bases not matched to a gene; V was cut back by 4 bases and J by 0 bases. CDR3 length: 16 residues. Germline V lookup: CDR1 SGDLS, CDR2 YYNGEE. DNA of the CDR3: TGTGCCAGCAGCCCCGGGACAGCTGTAGCCAAAAACATTCAGTACTTC. It is translated as CASSPGTAVAKNIQYF. The whole variable domain, filled in from reference TRBV9 and TRBJ2-4, reads DSGVTQTPKHLITATGQRVTLRCSPRSGDLSVYWYQQSLDQGLQFLIQYYNGEERAKGNILERFSAQQFPDLHSELNLSSLELGDSALYFCASSPGTAVAKNIQYFGAGTRLSVL.

This chain uses TRBV9 with TRBJ1-1; no clear D gene. V was shortened by 0 bases and J by 0 bases, with 9 bases between the two germline ends. The CDR3 has 15 residues. Germline V gene lookup returns CDR1 SGDLS and CDR2 YYNGEE. CDR3 protein: CASSVEETMNTEAFF. CDR3 nucleotides: TGTGCCAGCAGCGTAGAAGAGACCATGAACACTGAAGCTTTCTTT.